Sequencing of this TCR beta chain was carried out in a study of Ad26.COV2.S vaccination and SARS-CoV-2 variants. Treatment noted: about 20 received Ad26.COV2.S at low or high dose, single or two shots; roughly five received placebo; per-sample allocation not given. The samples date from day 63 after the first vaccine or placebo injection. Study results and limitations: Vaccine recipients surpassed placebo recipients in spike-specific TCR breadth. TCR breadth and depth analyses may have underestimated total T cell responses.

In the case of this clone: As yet, its antigen is unknown. Other DNA sequences of this sample code for an identical CDR3.

The CDR3 contains 11 residues. The germline V and J ends were trimmed by 1 base and 6 bases, with 2 bases remaining between them. CDR1 is LGHDT, CDR2 YNNKEL, per germline (reference sequence). Sequencing was performed with immunoSEQ multiplex PCR; in TCRdb, only in-frame clones are kept and a portion is missing. The sample consists of some 390,000 clones, 75% to 90% of them appearing once. Specimen: peripheral blood, collected in a trial of Ad26.COV2.S vaccine versus placebo. The clonotype originates from a person aged 18 to 65 who received the Ad26.COV2.S COVID-19 vaccine or a placebo. V gene TRBV3-1 (or the pseudogene TRBV3-2) combines with J gene TRBJ2-3; D is unclear. The DNA for the CDR3 is TGTGCCAGCAGCCAAGCGGATACGCAGTATTTT. Amino acid sequence: CASSQADTQYF.